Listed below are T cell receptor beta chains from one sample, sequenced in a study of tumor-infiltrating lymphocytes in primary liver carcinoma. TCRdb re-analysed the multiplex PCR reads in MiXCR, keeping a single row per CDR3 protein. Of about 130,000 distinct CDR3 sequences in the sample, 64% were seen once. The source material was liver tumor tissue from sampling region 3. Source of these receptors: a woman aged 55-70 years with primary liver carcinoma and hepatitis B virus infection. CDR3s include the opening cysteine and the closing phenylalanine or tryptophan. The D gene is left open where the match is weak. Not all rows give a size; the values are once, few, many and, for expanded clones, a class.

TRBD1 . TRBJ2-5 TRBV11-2 CASSLGTGTGETQHF TGTGCCAGCAGTTTGGGGACAGGGACGGGAGAGACCCAGCACTTC
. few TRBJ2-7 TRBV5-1 CASSSWGSTYEQYF TGCGCCAGCAGCTCCTGGGGGTCCACCTACGAGCAGTACTTC
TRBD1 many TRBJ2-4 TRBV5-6 CASTRDRGLNIQYF TGTGCCAGCACCCGGGACAGGGGGCTGAACATTCAGTACTTC
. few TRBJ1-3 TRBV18 CASSSQGSGNTIYF TGTGCCAGCTCATCGCAGGGGTCCGGAAACACCATATATTTT
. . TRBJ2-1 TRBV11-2 CASSIDAYDKQFF TGTGCCAGCAGTATTGACGCCTACGATAAGCAGTTCTTC
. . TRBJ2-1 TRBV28 CASSFPAMQGWNEQFF TGTGCCAGCAGTTTCCCCGCAATGCAGGGTTGGAATGAGCAGTTCTTC
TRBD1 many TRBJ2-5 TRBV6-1 CASSEGTGAQETQYF TGTGCCAGCAGTGAAGGGACAGGGGCACAAGAGACCCAGTACTTC
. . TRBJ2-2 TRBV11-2 CVSSHPQGPTGELFF TGTGTCAGCAGCCATCCGCAAGGACCGACTGGGGAGCTGTTTTTT
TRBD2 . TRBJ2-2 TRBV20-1 CSARDAEAGGWTGELFF TGCAGTGCTAGAGACGCGGAAGCGGGAGGGTGGACCGGGGAGCTGTTTTTT
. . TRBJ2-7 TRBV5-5 CASSPWGSYKQYF TGTGCCAGCAGCCCCTGGGGCTCCTACAAGCAGTATTTC
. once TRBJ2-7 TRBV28 CASSSTHSYGQYF TGTGCCAGCAGCTCTACCCACTCCTACGGGCAGTATTTC
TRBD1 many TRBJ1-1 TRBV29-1 CSVYGTGGSEAFF TGCAGCGTTTACGGGACAGGAGGATCTGAAGCTTTCTTT
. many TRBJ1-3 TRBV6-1 CASSGDPQRAGNTIYF TGTGCCAGCAGTGGGGACCCTCAACGGGCTGGAAACACCATATATTTT
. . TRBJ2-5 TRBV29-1 CGVQGLEGRETQYF TGCGGCGTTCAAGGTTTGGAGGGTCGGGAGACCCAGTACTTC
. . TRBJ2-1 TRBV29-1 CSVGGAGTDKQFF TGCAGCGTTGGCGGGGCCGGAACTGACAAGCAGTTCTTC
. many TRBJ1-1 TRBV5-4 CASSGGTFLTEAFF TGTGCCAGCAGCGGAGGGACTTTTCTCACTGAAGCTTTCTTT
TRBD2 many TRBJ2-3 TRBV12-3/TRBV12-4 CASSSRGRRTDTQYF TGTGCCAGCAGTTCCCGCGGGAGGAGAACAGATACGCAGTATTTT
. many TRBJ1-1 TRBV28 CASSFMGNTEAFF TGTGCCAGCAGTTTTATGGGGAACACTGAAGCTTTCTTT
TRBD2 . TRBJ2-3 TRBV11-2 CVSNSGLTGPDTQYF TGTGTCAGCAACTCGGGACTAACGGGACCAGATACGCAGTATTTT
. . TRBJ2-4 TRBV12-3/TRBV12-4 CASSPGADRSSWDIQYF TGTGCCAGCAGTCCTGGGGCTGACAGAAGCTCTTGGGACATTCAGTACTTC
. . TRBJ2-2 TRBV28 CASSLSPSPVLFF TGTGCCAGCAGTTTGAGCCCGTCCCCGGTGCTGTTTTTT
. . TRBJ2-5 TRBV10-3 CAISTRPQGTQDTQYF TGTGCCATCAGTACTAGACCTCAGGGGACTCAAGATACCCAGTACTTC
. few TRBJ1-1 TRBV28 CASRSTGPNTEAFF TGTGCCAGCAGAAGCACCGGGCCGAACACTGAAGCTTTCTTT
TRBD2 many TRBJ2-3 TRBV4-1 CASRASGSTDTQYF TGCGCCAGCAGGGCTAGCGGAAGCACAGATACGCAGTATTTT
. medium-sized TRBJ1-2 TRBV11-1 CASSYPELYGYTF TGTGCCAGCAGCTACCCAGAGCTCTATGGCTACACCTTC
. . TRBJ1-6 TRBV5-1 CASSLKEGTSPPIHF TGCGCCAGCAGCTTGAAAGAGGGGACATCTCCACCCATCCACTTT
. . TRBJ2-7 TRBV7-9 CASSFTTWTYEQYF TGTGCCAGCAGCTTTACTACCTGGACCTACGAGCAGTACTTC
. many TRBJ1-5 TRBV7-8 CASSLANRADQPQHF TGTGCCAGCAGCTTAGCGAACAGGGCGGATCAGCCCCAGCATTTT
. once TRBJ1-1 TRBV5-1 CASSSGRGDGGDNTEALF TGCGCCAGCAGCTCGGGGCGAGGAGACGGTGGGGATAACACTGAAGCTCTCTTT
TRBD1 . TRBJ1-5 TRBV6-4 CASSDSVYIGGCQPQHF TGTGCCAGCAGTGACTCGGTTTATATAGGGGGCTGTCAGCCCCAGCATTTT
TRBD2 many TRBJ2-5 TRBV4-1 CASSPWDGRAETQYF TGCGCCAGCAGCCCGTGGGACGGGAGGGCTGAGACCCAGTACTTC
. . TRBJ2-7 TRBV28 CASSPKSVSAAPYEQYF TGTGCCAGCAGTCCGAAATCCGTCAGCGCGGCCCCCTACGAGCAATACTTC
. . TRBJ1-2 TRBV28 CACSLSWPGGTYGYTF TGTGCCTGCAGTTTATCTTGGCCGGGGGGGACCTACGGCTACACCTTC
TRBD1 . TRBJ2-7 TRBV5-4 CANRSGTGAAYEHYF TGTGCCAACAGGTCCGGGACAGGGGCGGCCTACGAGCACTACTTC
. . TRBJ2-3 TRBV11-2 CASSLRTVGGADTLYF TGTGCCAGCAGCCTCAGGACAGTTGGTGGGGCGGATACGCTGTATTTT
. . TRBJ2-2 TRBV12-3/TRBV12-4 CASNHSAGELLF TGTGCCAGCAACCACAGCGCCGGGGAGCTGCTTTTT
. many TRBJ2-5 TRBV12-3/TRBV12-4 CASSSGHLRETQYF TGTGCCAGCAGTTCGGGACACCTAAGAGAGACCCAGTACTTC
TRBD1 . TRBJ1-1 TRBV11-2 CTSSLLVLQGTKAFF TGTACCAGCAGCTTACTGGTCTTACAGGGGACTAAAGCTTTCTTT
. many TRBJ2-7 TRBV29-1 CSVAITTYEQYF TGCAGCGTTGCTATTACCACCTACGAGCAGTACTTC
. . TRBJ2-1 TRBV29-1 CSGSGGASINHNEHFF TGCAGCGGTTCCGGTGGAGCTAGCATAAATCACAATGAGCATTTCTTC